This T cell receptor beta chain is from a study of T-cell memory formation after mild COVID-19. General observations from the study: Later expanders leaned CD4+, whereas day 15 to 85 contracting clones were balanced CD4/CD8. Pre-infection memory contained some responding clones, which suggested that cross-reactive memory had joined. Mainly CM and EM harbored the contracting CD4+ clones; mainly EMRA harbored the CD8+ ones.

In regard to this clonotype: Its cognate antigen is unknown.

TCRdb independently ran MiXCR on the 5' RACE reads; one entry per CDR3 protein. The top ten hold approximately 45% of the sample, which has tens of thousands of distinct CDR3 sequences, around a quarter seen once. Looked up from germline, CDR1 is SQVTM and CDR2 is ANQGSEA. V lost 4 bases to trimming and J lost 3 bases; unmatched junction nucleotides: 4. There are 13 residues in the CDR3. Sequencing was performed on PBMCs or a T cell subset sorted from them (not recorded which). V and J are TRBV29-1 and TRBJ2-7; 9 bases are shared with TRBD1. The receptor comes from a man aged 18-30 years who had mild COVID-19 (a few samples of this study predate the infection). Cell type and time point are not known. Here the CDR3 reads CSVVGQGLYEQYF. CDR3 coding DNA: TGCAGCGTTGTGGGACAGGGACTCTACGAGCAGTACTTC.